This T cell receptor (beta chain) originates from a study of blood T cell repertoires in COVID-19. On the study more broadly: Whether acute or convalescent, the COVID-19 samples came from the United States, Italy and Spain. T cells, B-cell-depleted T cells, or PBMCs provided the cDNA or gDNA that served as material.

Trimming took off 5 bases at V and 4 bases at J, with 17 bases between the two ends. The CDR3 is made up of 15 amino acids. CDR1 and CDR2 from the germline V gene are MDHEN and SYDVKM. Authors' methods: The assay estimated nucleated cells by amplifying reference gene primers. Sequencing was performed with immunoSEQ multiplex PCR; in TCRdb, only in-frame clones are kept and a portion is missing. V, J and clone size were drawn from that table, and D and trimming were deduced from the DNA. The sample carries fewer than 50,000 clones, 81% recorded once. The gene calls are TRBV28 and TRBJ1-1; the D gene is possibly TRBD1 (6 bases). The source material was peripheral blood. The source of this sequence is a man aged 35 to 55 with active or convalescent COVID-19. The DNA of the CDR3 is TGTGCCAGCAGTCCCGAAATAGACAGGACCACTGAAGCTTTCTTT. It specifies CASSPEIDRTTEAFF.